This T cell receptor (beta chain) was captured in a study of T cell repertoires in cytomegalovirus infection. Germline-derived CDR1 and CDR2 are SQVTM and ANQGSEA. CDR3 size: 14 residues. The V end was cut by 4 bases, the J end by 0 bases, with 9 bases between. Each CDR3 protein gets one entry after TCRdb re-called the reads with MiXCR. The data show about 240,000 distinct CDR3 sequences, around 6.4% seen once. The chain joins TRBV29-1 to TRBJ2-2, with a possible D match to TRBD2 (6 bases). This receptor was identified in a human donor in good health (CMV status not recorded). Some clones in this sample may be carry-over from other donors' samples. The sequenced material came from PBMCs. CDR3 sequence (DNA): TGCAGCGTTGGGAGGGGCGCGAACACCGGGGAGCTGTTTTTT. Translated: CSVGRGANTGELFF.